These 13 T cell receptor beta chains were sequenced from one sample in a study of T-cell memory formation after mild COVID-19. TCRdb re-called the 5' RACE reads with MiXCR, one entry per CDR3 protein. This repertoire shows around 320,000 distinct CDR3 sequences, around 28% found once; its top ten account for approximately 12%. What was sequenced was PBMCs or a T cell subset sorted from them (not recorded which). The receptors come from an adult woman who had mild COVID-19 (a few samples of this study predate the infection). Cell type and time point are not known.

There are a few counts of this clonotype. The V and J genes are TRBV12-3 or TRBV12-4 and TRBJ2-1; 9 nucleotides match TRBD2. This CDR3 region has 15 residues. The V and J ends lost 5 bases and 3 bases, in that order; junction bases with no gene match: 5. The CDR3 DNA reads as TGTGCCAGCAGTCCGACTAGCGGACGCTACAATGAGCAGTTCTTC. Its protein product is CASSPTSGRYNEQFF.

V usage is TRBV24-1 and J usage is TRBJ2-7; no definite D call. The CDR3 extends over 15 amino acids. Per germline, CDR1 KGHDR and CDR2 SFDVKD. V lost 2 bases and J lost 3, with 13 bases in between. The CDR3 bases are TGTGCCACCAGTGATTCGGGCCGAACGATCTACGAGCAGTACTTC. The encoded protein is CATSDSGRTIYEQYF.

This clonotype was seen only a few times. This rearrangement joins TRBV5-1 to TRBJ2-5; TRBD2 agrees at 8 bases. From germline, CDR1 is SGHRS and CDR2 YFSETQ. CDR3 length: 15 residues. Unmatched junction bases numbered 12, after V lost 6 bases and J lost 5 bases. As DNA, the CDR3 is TGCGCCAGCACAAGTCTAGCGGGTACCGAGGAGACCCAGTACTTC. Amino acids: CASTSLAGTEETQYF.

The rearrangement joins TRBV6-4 to TRBJ2-3, with 10 bases lining up with TRBD1. The CDR3 is 16 amino acids. Germline trimming cut 2 bases from V and 3 bases from J; bases unmatched to any gene: 5. The germline V gene encodes CDR1 MRHNA and CDR2 SNTAGT. CDR3 in DNA: TGTGCCAGCAGTGACAACTTGGGACAGGGGACAGATACGCAGTATTTT. Its translation is CASSDNLGQGTDTQYF.

This clonotype showed up many times. The chain links TRBV29-1 to TRBJ2-5, with 8 bases matching TRBD2. Germline V lookup: CDR1 SQVTM, CDR2 ANQGSEA. The CDR3 contains 15 residues. Trimming at V came to 6 bases and at J to 2 bases, leaving 11 bases not matched to a gene. CDR3 residues: CSVRRGTSGQETQYF. The CDR3 DNA follows: TGCAGCGTCAGGCGGGGCACTAGCGGACAAGAGACCCAGTACTTC.

This clonotype was recorded a few times. The J gene is TRBJ2-7, the V gene TRBV14; 11 bases agree with TRBD2. The V gene's germline CDR1 is SGHDN and CDR2 FVKESK. The CDR3 length is 15 residues. V lost 4 bases and J lost 3; bases outside the gene matches: 5. The CDR3 spells CASSRGLADVYEQYF. The CDR3 DNA follows: TGTGCCAGCAGCCGGGGACTAGCGGACGTCTACGAGCAGTACTTC.

V usage is TRBV11-2 and J usage is TRBJ2-5, with D unclear. This CDR3 contains 15 residues. CDR1 SGHAT and CDR2 FQNNGV come from the germline V gene. V lost 2 bases and J 3 bases, leaving 13 bases between the germline ends. CDR3 sequence (DNA): TGTGCCAGCAGCTTAAGTACATCAAGGGAAGAGACCCAGTACTTC. Translated: CASSLSTSREETQYF. The full variable domain, rest sourced from reference TRBV11-2 and TRBJ2-5, is EAGVAQSPRYKIIEKRQSVAFWCNPISGHATLYWYQQILGQGPKLLIQFQNNGVVDDSQLPKDRFSAERLKGVDSTLKIQPAKLEDSAVYLCASSLSTSREETQYFGPGTRLLVL.

V is TRBV24-1 and J is TRBJ2-2; D uncertain. V lost 1 base to trimming and J lost 0 bases, with 11 bases between them. The CDR3 spans 17 residues. Per germline, CDR1 KGHDR and CDR2 SFDVKD. The CDR3 nucleotides read TGTGCCACCAGTGATTTCGACATCCCGACGAACACCGGGGAGCTGTTTTTT. It codes for CATSDFDIPTNTGELFF.

The sample holds a few counts of this clonotype. The gene calls are TRBV30 and TRBJ2-1; D is perhaps TRBD2 (6 bases). CDR1 GTSNPN and CDR2 SVGIG come from the germline V gene (reference sequence). Trimming cost V 5 bases and J 4 bases, with 9 bases left between them. This CDR3 contains 12 residues. CDR3 sequence reads: CAWGLSYNEQFF. In nucleotides, the CDR3 is TGTGCCTGGGGACTAAGTTACAATGAGCAGTTCTTC.

The J gene is TRBJ2-2, the V gene TRBV7-3; TRBD2 aligns across 8 bases. V was pared by 3 bases and J by 3 bases, with 3 bases of the junction left unmatched. This CDR3 contains 15 residues. Germline loops: CDR1 SGHTA, CDR2 FQGTGA. The CDR3 is CASSLAGGYTGELFF. As DNA, the CDR3 is TGTGCCAGCAGCTTGGCGGGGGGCTACACCGGGGAGCTGTTTTTT.

This clonotype has just a few counts. DNA of the CDR3: TGCGCCAGCAGCTTTCTCCGACAGCCCACCGGGGAGCTGTTTTTT. It is translated as CASSFLRQPTGELFF. The chain links TRBV5-1 to TRBJ2-2; possibly TRBD1 for D (5 bases). V was cut by 2 bases and J by 4 bases, with 12 bases left in between. CDR1 is SGHRS, CDR2 YFSETQ, per germline. This CDR3 is built from 15 residues. Full variable domain (remainder filled in from reference TRBV5-1 and TRBJ2-2): KAGVTQTPRYLIKTRGQQVTLSCSPISGHRSVSWYQQTPGQGLQFLFEYFSETQRNKGNFPGRFSGRQFSNSRSEMNVSTLELGDSALYLCASSFLRQPTGELFFGEGSRLTVL.

This clonotype is a singleton in its sample. The rearrangement joins TRBV2 to TRBJ2-7, with 9 bases matching TRBD2. Unmatched junction bases numbered 9, after V lost 1 base and J lost 2 bases. The germline V gene encodes CDR1 SNHLY and CDR2 FYNNEI. The CDR3 is 17 residues long. CDR3 nucleotides: TGTGCCAGCAGTGAAGATGTCGGACTAGCGTTTACCTACGAGCAGTACTTC. Translating gives CASSEDVGLAFTYEQYF.

V usage is TRBV12-3 or TRBV12-4 and J usage is TRBJ2-3, with 8 bases identical to TRBD2. This CDR3 region has 15 residues. V shed 1 base and J 9 bases; nucleotides not matched to a gene: 9. DNA of the CDR3: TGTGCCAGCAGTTTAGTTGGTGGGACTAGGAAAACGCAGTATTTT. Its translation is CASSLVGGTRKTQYF.